This is a list of T cell receptor beta chains from one sample in a study of CD8 T cells in Susac syndrome. TCRdb passed the immunoSEQ multiplex PCR reads through MiXCR, listing each CDR3 protein once. Seen here are some 180,000 distinct CDR3 sequences, 75% to 95% observed once, and the top ten hold about 0.1%. The sequenced sample consisted of CD4+ T cells from PBMCs. The receptors derive from a human donor with Susac syndrome. Each CDR3 is given with its conserved first and last residue. The D gene is left open where the match is weak. Part of the rows lack a size; the others show once, few, many or a class for expanded clones.

cdr3_aa: CASSLQSEDGYTF; cdr3_nt: TGTGCCAGCAGCCTCCAATCGGAAGATGGCTACACCTTC; d_call: -; clone_size: -; v_call: TRBV9; j_call: TRBJ1-2
cdr3_aa: CASSTNGGVGEQYF; cdr3_nt: TGTGCCAGCAGCACCAATGGAGGGGTCGGCGAGCAGTACTTC; d_call: -; clone_size: -; v_call: TRBV6-1; j_call: TRBJ2-7
cdr3_aa: CASSRWWAKNIQYF; cdr3_nt: TGTGCCAGCAGCCGATGGTGGGCCAAAAACATTCAGTACTTC; d_call: -; clone_size: -; v_call: TRBV5-4; j_call: TRBJ2-4
cdr3_aa: CASRLAGINSYEQYF; cdr3_nt: TGTGCCAGCAGACTAGCGGGGATTAACTCCTACGAGCAGTACTTC; d_call: TRBD2; clone_size: -; v_call: TRBV6-5; j_call: TRBJ2-7
cdr3_aa: CASRSSGGPNEKLFF; cdr3_nt: TGTGCCAGCAGATCTTCAGGGGGGCCTAATGAAAAACTGTTTTTT; d_call: TRBD1; clone_size: -; v_call: TRBV6-1; j_call: TRBJ1-4
cdr3_aa: CSARDGPETQPQHF; cdr3_nt: TGCAGTGCTAGGGACGGACCCGAGACTCAGCCCCAGCATTTT; d_call: -; clone_size: once; v_call: TRBV20-1; j_call: TRBJ1-5
cdr3_aa: CASSTPDRRVGYTF; cdr3_nt: TGTGCCAGTAGTACTCCCGACAGGAGAGTTGGCTACACCTTC; d_call: -; clone_size: -; v_call: TRBV19; j_call: TRBJ1-2
cdr3_aa: CASSRDPGQGRVEQYF; cdr3_nt: TGTGCCAGCAGTCGCGACCCGGGACAGGGTAGAGTCGAGCAGTACTTC; d_call: TRBD1; clone_size: -; v_call: TRBV27; j_call: TRBJ2-7
cdr3_aa: CASSTVGTGNQPQHF; cdr3_nt: TGTGCCAGCAGTACAGTTGGGACAGGCAATCAGCCCCAGCATTTT; d_call: TRBD1; clone_size: -; v_call: TRBV12-3/TRBV12-4; j_call: TRBJ1-5
cdr3_aa: CASSLTGQGGNTQYF; cdr3_nt: TGTGCCAGCAGCTTAACGGGACAGGGGGGGAATACGCAGTATTTT; d_call: TRBD1; clone_size: -; v_call: TRBV7-3; j_call: TRBJ2-3
cdr3_aa: CASRDSDSYEQYF; cdr3_nt: TGTGCCAGCAGGGACAGTGACTCCTACGAGCAGTACTTC; d_call: -; clone_size: -; v_call: TRBV6-5; j_call: TRBJ2-7
cdr3_aa: CASSFRASNQETQYF; cdr3_nt: TGTGCCAGCAGTTTTAGGGCTAGCAACCAAGAGACCCAGTACTTC; d_call: -; clone_size: -; v_call: TRBV28; j_call: TRBJ2-5
cdr3_aa: CASTPTGTRYNEQFF; cdr3_nt: TGTGCCAGCACGCCCACCGGGACTAGGTACAATGAGCAGTTCTTC; d_call: TRBD2; clone_size: -; v_call: TRBV6-1; j_call: TRBJ2-1
cdr3_aa: CASSELVASEAFF; cdr3_nt: TGTGCCAGCAGTGAGTTGGTGGCTTCTGAAGCTTTCTTT; d_call: -; clone_size: -; v_call: TRBV2; j_call: TRBJ1-1
cdr3_aa: CASSQVSLANTGELFF; cdr3_nt: TGCGCCAGCAGCCAAGTCTCTCTCGCGAACACCGGGGAGCTGTTTTTT; d_call: -; clone_size: -; v_call: TRBV4-1; j_call: TRBJ2-2
cdr3_aa: CASSVHTDTQYF; cdr3_nt: TGTGCCAGCAGCGTACACACAGATACGCAGTATTTT; d_call: -; clone_size: -; v_call: TRBV9; j_call: TRBJ2-3
cdr3_aa: CASSPVVGTSNQPQHF; cdr3_nt: TGTGCCAGCAGTCCCGTCGTGGGGACTAGCAATCAGCCCCAGCATTTT; d_call: -; clone_size: -; v_call: TRBV12-3/TRBV12-4; j_call: TRBJ1-5
cdr3_aa: CSASDRLNSPLHF; cdr3_nt: TGCAGCGCCTCTGACAGGCTCAATTCACCCCTCCACTTT; d_call: -; clone_size: -; v_call: TRBV29-1; j_call: TRBJ1-6
cdr3_aa: CATSRDLRGQGGQNTEAFF; cdr3_nt: TGTGCCACCAGCAGAGATTTAAGGGGACAGGGAGGGCAGAACACTGAAGCTTTCTTT; d_call: TRBD1; clone_size: -; v_call: TRBV15; j_call: TRBJ1-1
cdr3_aa: CASSQDLPGSIYGQPQHF; cdr3_nt: TGTGCCAGCAGCCAAGATTTGCCAGGAAGTATTTACGGTCAGCCCCAGCATTTT; d_call: -; clone_size: once; v_call: TRBV3-1; j_call: TRBJ1-5
cdr3_aa: CSVTGTRSSNEQFF; cdr3_nt: TGCAGCGTGACCGGGACTAGATCATCCAATGAGCAGTTCTTC; d_call: TRBD2; clone_size: -; v_call: TRBV29-1; j_call: TRBJ2-1
cdr3_aa: CSASPLSSGNTGELFF; cdr3_nt: TGCAGTGCGTCCCCACTATCTAGCGGGAACACCGGGGAGCTGTTTTTT; d_call: TRBD2; clone_size: -; v_call: TRBV20-1; j_call: TRBJ2-2
cdr3_aa: CASTLREGQPQHF; cdr3_nt: TGTGCCAGCACCCTGAGAGAGGGTCAGCCCCAGCATTTT; d_call: -; clone_size: -; v_call: TRBV12-3/TRBV12-4; j_call: TRBJ1-5
cdr3_aa: CASSQPGGGPYEQYF; cdr3_nt: TGCGCCAGCAGCCAGCCAGGCGGGGGCCCCTACGAGCAGTACTTC; d_call: -; clone_size: -; v_call: TRBV4-1; j_call: TRBJ2-7
cdr3_aa: CASSLGQSVHEQYF; cdr3_nt: TGTGCCAGCAGCTTAGGGCAGAGCGTCCACGAGCAGTACTTC; d_call: -; clone_size: -; v_call: TRBV7-3; j_call: TRBJ2-7
cdr3_aa: CASTGSGRPHNEQFF; cdr3_nt: TGTGCCAGCACCGGTAGCGGGAGGCCCCACAATGAGCAGTTCTTC; d_call: TRBD2; clone_size: -; v_call: TRBV7-9; j_call: TRBJ2-1
cdr3_aa: CASSPGDLYGYTF; cdr3_nt: TGTGCCAGCAGCCCAGGAGACCTCTATGGCTACACCTTC; d_call: -; clone_size: -; v_call: TRBV11-2; j_call: TRBJ1-2
cdr3_aa: CASTSRSGGGSDTQYF; cdr3_nt: TGTGCCAGCACCAGCAGGTCGGGAGGTGGATCAGATACGCAGTATTTT; d_call: TRBD2; clone_size: -; v_call: TRBV7-2; j_call: TRBJ2-3
cdr3_aa: CSATDKGNEQFF; cdr3_nt: TGCAGTGCTACTGACAAGGGGAATGAGCAGTTCTTC; d_call: -; clone_size: -; v_call: TRBV20-1; j_call: TRBJ2-1
cdr3_aa: CASAVSGSETQYF; cdr3_nt: TGTGCTAGTGCTGTAAGCGGGAGCGAGACCCAGTACTTC; d_call: TRBD2; clone_size: -; v_call: TRBV12-5; j_call: TRBJ2-5
cdr3_aa: CASSSAAGLDYGYTF; cdr3_nt: TGTGCCAGCAGCTCGGCTGCAGGGTTGGACTATGGCTACACCTTC; d_call: -; clone_size: -; v_call: TRBV28; j_call: TRBJ1-2
cdr3_aa: CASQNRVTYEQYF; cdr3_nt: TGTGCCTCGCAAAACAGGGTCACCTACGAGCAGTACTTC; d_call: -; clone_size: -; v_call: TRBV30; j_call: TRBJ2-7
cdr3_aa: CASSLYLAGSTDTQYF; cdr3_nt: TGTGCCAGCAGCTTGTATCTAGCGGGGAGCACAGATACGCAGTATTTT; d_call: TRBD2; clone_size: once; v_call: TRBV5-6; j_call: TRBJ2-3
cdr3_aa: CASSDGRGDTQYF; cdr3_nt: TGTGCCAGCAGTGACGGGAGGGGAGATACGCAGTATTTT; d_call: TRBD2; clone_size: once; v_call: TRBV6-1; j_call: TRBJ2-3
cdr3_aa: CASSPPPAGGSGYTF; cdr3_nt: TGTGCCAGTAGTCCCCCCCCGGCAGGGGGAAGTGGCTACACCTTC; d_call: TRBD1; clone_size: -; v_call: TRBV19; j_call: TRBJ1-2